Listed below are T cell receptor beta chains from one sample, sequenced in a study of Ad26.COV2.S vaccination and SARS-CoV-2 variants. The repertoire was sequenced with immunoSEQ multiplex PCR; TCRdb's copy has only in-frame clones and lacks some. Altogether roughly 500,000 clones are present, roughly nine tenths being singletons, with the ten largest covering roughly 2.5%. The sequencing used peripheral blood, collected in a trial of Ad26.COV2.S vaccine versus placebo. The receptors were gathered from a person between 18 and 65 years old who received the Ad26.COV2.S COVID-19 vaccine or a placebo. Each CDR3 is given with its conserved first and last residue. A D gene is named only where the DNA matches it firmly. A row's size may be missing; if present it is once, few, many or a size class.

D gene	clone size	V gene	J gene	CDR3 protein	CDR3 DNA
TRBD2	once	TRBV10-3	TRBJ2-3	CAISESRLAEGTDTQYF	TGTGCCATCAGTGAGTCTAGACTAGCGGAGGGCACAGATACGCAGTATTTT
-	-	TRBV4-1	TRBJ2-1	CASSAQLGGNEQFF	TGCGCCAGCAGCGCCCAGTTAGGGGGAAATGAGCAGTTCTTC
-	-	TRBV3-1/TRBV3-2	TRBJ1-6	CASSPAGGFRRNSPLHF	TGTGCCAGCAGCCCGGCCGGGGGGTTCAGAAGAAATTCACCCCTCCACTTT
-	-	TRBV6-5	TRBJ1-1	CASTGVDTEAFF	TGTGCCAGCACCGGAGTGGACACTGAAGCTTTCTTT
TRBD2	-	TRBV20-1	TRBJ2-5	CSASDPGGSRETQYF	TGCAGTGCTAGTGACCCGGGAGGCTCTCGAGAGACCCAGTACTTC
TRBD2	-	TRBV7-2	TRBJ2-1	CASSLTPSGGQFNEQFF	TGTGCCAGCAGCTTGACCCCTAGCGGGGGGCAATTCAATGAGCAGTTCTTC
-	-	TRBV6-5	TRBJ2-5	CASRTVETQYF	TGTGCCAGCCGGACAGTTGAGACCCAGTACTTC
-	-	TRBV4-2	TRBJ1-5	CASSQEARGPSQPQHF	TGTGCCAGCAGCCAAGAGGCCAGGGGTCCCTCACAGCCCCAGCATTTT
-	-	TRBV5-6	TRBJ1-6	CASSFERAENSPLHF	TGTGCCAGCAGCTTTGAACGGGCTGAAAATTCACCCCTCCACTTT
-	-	TRBV7-3	TRBJ2-3	CASSPDSTTDTQYF	TGTGCCAGCAGTCCGGACTCTACCACAGATACGCAGTATTTT
-	-	TRBV5-1	TRBJ1-2	CASSLQGRGYTF	TGCGCCAGCAGCTTGCAGGGCCGGGGCTACACCTTC
-	-	TRBV5-5	TRBJ1-5	CASSLWGNSNQPQHF	TGTGCCAGCAGCTTGTGGGGCAATAGCAATCAGCCCCAGCATTTT
-	-	TRBV29-1	TRBJ2-4	CSVLGLAKNIQYF	TGCAGCGTTTTAGGTTTAGCCAAAAACATTCAGTACTTC
-	-	TRBV6-2/TRBV6-3	TRBJ1-5	CASSWRDFANQPQHF	TGTGCCAGCAGCTGGCGGGACTTCGCAAATCAGCCCCAGCATTTT
-	-	TRBV5-1	TRBJ2-1	CASSPSSQYNEQFF	TGCGCCAGCAGCCCATCGTCCCAATACAATGAGCAGTTCTTC
TRBD2	-	TRBV3-1/TRBV3-2	TRBJ2-7	CASSQDQGRVGPYEQYF	TGTGCCAGCAGCCAAGATCAAGGGAGGGTCGGTCCGTACGAGCAGTACTTC
-	-	TRBV20-1	TRBJ2-7	CSAKVVYEQYF	TGCAGTGCTAAGGTGGTTTACGAGCAGTACTTC
TRBD1	-	TRBV5-1	TRBJ2-2	CASSPIPGTANTGELFF	TGCGCCAGCAGCCCCATCCCCGGGACAGCAAACACCGGGGAGCTGTTTTTT
-	-	TRBV4-1	TRBJ1-5	CASSQEQGQPQHF	TGCGCCAGCAGCCAAGAACAGGGCCAGCCCCAGCATTTT
-	-	TRBV6-2/TRBV6-3	TRBJ2-7	CASSYRTLYEQYF	TGTGCCAGCAGTTACAGGACCCTATACGAGCAGTACTTC
-	-	TRBV30	TRBJ1-5	CAWSESNSNQPQHF	TGTGCCTGGAGTGAGAGTAACAGCAATCAGCCCCAGCATTTT
TRBD1	once	TRBV7-9	TRBJ1-2	CASRDNRGSYGYTF	TGTGCCAGCAGGGATAACAGGGGTTCCTATGGCTACACCTTC
-	-	TRBV6-5	TRBJ2-5	CASSWRVGETQYF	TGTGCCAGCAGCTGGCGGGTGGGCGAGACCCAGTACTTC
-	-	TRBV24-1	TRBJ2-3	CATSHGGTDTQYF	TGTGCCACCAGTCATGGGGGCACAGATACGCAGTATTTT
-	-	TRBV25-1	TRBJ2-1	CASSESPPRSGQFF	TGTGCCAGCAGTGAATCCCCTCCTCGCTCCGGGCAGTTCTTC
TRBD1	-	TRBV6-2/TRBV6-3	TRBJ2-7	CASSSTGTGSREQYF	TGTGCCAGCAGTTCGACCGGGACAGGGTCGCGCGAGCAGTACTTC
-	-	TRBV6-5	TRBJ2-3	CASRDMGGTDTQYF	TGTGCCAGCAGAGATATGGGGGGCACAGATACGCAGTATTTT
TRBD1	-	TRBV7-2	TRBJ1-1	CASSSSGTGNTEAFF	TGTGCCAGCAGCTCCTCAGGGACAGGGAACACTGAAGCTTTCTTT
-	-	TRBV20-1	TRBJ1-1	CSAIEWGAGGITEAFF	TGCAGTGCTATTGAGTGGGGGGCAGGAGGTATCACTGAAGCTTTCTTT
TRBD1	-	TRBV2	TRBJ1-4	CASRGTGENEKLFF	TGTGCCAGCAGGGGGACAGGAGAAAATGAAAAACTGTTTTTT
-	few	TRBV5-1	TRBJ1-2	CASSLAGVNGYTF	TGCGCCAGCAGCTTGGCTGGGGTAAACGGCTACACCTTC
-	-	TRBV5-1	TRBJ1-1	CASSEGNTEAFF	TGCGCCAGCAGTGAGGGGAACACTGAAGCTTTCTTT
-	-	TRBV7-2	TRBJ1-4	CASSFRDLTNEKLFF	TGTGCCAGCAGCTTCCGGGACCTCACTAATGAAAAACTGTTTTTT
-	once	TRBV5-5	TRBJ2-2	CASSLGGDYTGELFF	TGTGCCAGCAGCTTGGGAGGGGATTACACCGGGGAGCTGTTTTTT
-	-	TRBV6-6	TRBJ1-1	CASSYPGLSEAFF	TGTGCCAGCAGTTACCCAGGACTGTCAGAAGCTTTCTTT
TRBD2	-	TRBV5-1	TRBJ2-3	CASSSGLAGAGDTQYF	TGCGCCAGCAGCTCGGGACTAGCGGGAGCAGGGGATACGCAGTATTTT
-	-	TRBV27	TRBJ1-1	CASSPRDGAEAFF	TGTGCCAGCAGTCCCCGGGACGGGGCTGAAGCTTTCTTT
-	-	TRBV24-1	TRBJ2-5	CATSEGGSKQETQYF	TGTGCCACCAGTGAGGGGGGATCGAAACAAGAGACCCAGTACTTC
-	once	TRBV29-1	TRBJ1-4	CSVVQGSNEKLFF	TGCAGCGTCGTACAGGGATCTAATGAAAAACTGTTTTTT
-	-	TRBV27	TRBJ2-7	CASSYPPFYEQYF	TGTGCCAGCAGTTATCCGCCTTTCTACGAGCAGTACTTC
-	-	TRBV5-1	TRBJ1-1	CASSSGFGSEAFF	TGCGCCAGCAGCTCGGGGTTTGGGTCTGAAGCTTTCTTT
TRBD1	-	TRBV7-8	TRBJ2-7	CASSLGWTGAYEQYF	TGTGCCAGCAGCTTAGGGTGGACAGGGGCCTACGAGCAGTACTTC
TRBD2	-	TRBV19	TRBJ2-1	CASSPGLAGGPKSSYNEQFF	TGTGCCAGTAGTCCCGGACTAGCGGGAGGGCCCAAAAGCTCCTACAATGAGCAGTTCTTC
TRBD2	-	TRBV3-1/TRBV3-2	TRBJ2-3	CASKLAGGPDTQYF	TGTGCCAGCAAACTCGCGGGGGGGCCAGATACGCAGTATTTT
-	-	TRBV28	TRBJ1-1	CASSLGVGGITEAFF	TGTGCCAGCAGTTTAGGCGTCGGAGGGATCACTGAAGCTTTCTTT
TRBD1	-	TRBV3-1/TRBV3-2	TRBJ2-3	CASSRQGRPDTQYF	TGTGCCAGCAGCCGACAGGGGAGGCCAGATACGCAGTATTTT
-	-	TRBV5-1	TRBJ1-2	CASSLQHPEGYTF	TGCGCCAGCAGCCTCCAGCACCCGGAGGGCTACACCTTC
-	-	TRBV5-1	TRBJ1-4	CASSLVGAGANEKLFF	TGCGCCAGCAGCTTGGTGGGCGCGGGGGCTAATGAAAAACTGTTTTTT
-	-	TRBV29-1	TRBJ2-1	CSGGVGFF	TGCAGCGGCGGGGTTGGGTTCTTC
-	few	TRBV6-2/TRBV6-3	TRBJ1-2	CASSYSRPPHGYTF	TGTGCCAGCAGTTACTCCAGGCCCCCTCACGGCTACACCTTC
-	-	TRBV4-1	TRBJ2-1	CASRGFLSSYNEQFF	TGCGCCAGCCGAGGATTTTTGAGCTCCTACAATGAGCAGTTCTTC
-	-	TRBV10-1	TRBJ1-5	CALFLSNQPQHF	TGCGCCCTATTCCTTAGCAATCAGCCCCAGCATTTT
-	-	TRBV7-9	TRBJ2-7	CASSHQGNPHEQYF	TGTGCCAGCAGCCATCAGGGGAATCCCCACGAGCAGTACTTC
-	-	TRBV9	TRBJ2-2	CASSVEAGANTGELFF	TGTGCCAGCAGCGTAGAGGCAGGGGCTAACACCGGGGAGCTGTTTTTT
-	-	TRBV24-1	TRBJ2-5	CATSEAGRETQYF	TGTGCCACCAGTGAGGCAGGGAGGGAGACCCAGTACTTC
-	-	TRBV18	TRBJ2-1	CASSPGSGSYNEQFF	TGTGCCAGCTCACCGGGGTCCGGGAGTTACAATGAGCAGTTCTTC
-	-	TRBV4-2	TRBJ1-1	CASSPHTSGQRTTEAFF	TGTGCCAGCAGCCCCCACACCTCAGGACAGAGGACCACTGAAGCTTTCTTT
TRBD1	-	TRBV18	TRBJ1-1	CASSPIQGAGTEAFF	TGTGCCAGCTCACCAATACAGGGGGCAGGCACTGAAGCTTTCTTT
-	-	TRBV5-4	TRBJ1-2	CASRFGGYGYTF	TGTGCCAGCAGGTTCGGGGGGTATGGCTACACCTTC
TRBD1	-	TRBV18	TRBJ1-1	CASSRQGPTEAFF	TGTGCCAGCTCACGACAGGGGCCCACTGAAGCTTTCTTT